The 28 T cell receptor beta chains presented below share a single source sample, sequenced in a study of shared T cell receptors in the human thymus. The repertoire was sequenced with immunoSEQ multiplex PCR; TCRdb's copy has only in-frame clones and lacks some. The sample has hundreds of thousands of clones, 95% seen once; the top ten hold around 0.018%. The sequenced material came from thymocytes. The origin of the receptors is a human donor.

The chain uses TRBV28 and TRBJ2-3; 10 bases line up with TRBD1. There are 16 residues in the CDR3. Per the germline V gene, CDR1 is MDHEN and CDR2 is SYDVKM. With 5 bases clipped from V and 0 bases from J, the junction kept 5 bases outside the gene matches. For the CDR3, the DNA is TGTGCCAGCAGTATCAGGACAGGGGGGAGCACAGATACGCAGTATTTT. It yields the protein CASSIRTGGSTDTQYF. The full variable domain, with the rest looked up from reference TRBV28 and TRBJ2-3, is DVKVTQSSRYLVKRTGEKVFLECVQDMDHENMFWYRQDPGLGLRLIYFSYDVKMKEKGDIPEGYSVSREKKERFSLILESASTNQTSMYLCASSIRTGGSTDTQYFGPGTRLTVL.

V gene TRBV10-3 combines with J gene TRBJ1-1; 8 positions agree with TRBD1. The CDR3 extends over 14 amino acids. Germline V gene lookup returns CDR1 ENHRY and CDR2 SYGVKD. J was trimmed by 6 bases and V by 6 bases; bases with no gene match: 9. The CDR3: CAIRDRAQMAEAFF. The DNA for the CDR3 is TGTGCCATCAGGGACAGGGCCCAAATGGCTGAAGCTTTCTTT.

This chain uses TRBV11-3 with TRBJ2-1, with 9 bases that match TRBD2. This CDR3 is 16 amino acids long. Germline V lookup: CDR1 SGHNT, CDR2 YENEEA. The trim removed 0 bases at V and 4 bases at J, leaving 4 bases unmatched. The CDR3 DNA reads TGTGCCAGCAGCTTAGACCATCTAGCGGGGTACAATGAGCAGTTCTTC. Its protein is CASSLDHLAGYNEQFF.

This chain connects TRBV19 to TRBJ1-5; 7 bases align to TRBD1. CDR3 size: 15 residues. The V and J ends lost 5 bases and 3 bases, in that order; junction bases with no gene match: 7. Germline V gene lookup returns CDR1 LNHDA and CDR2 SQIVND (reference sequence). CDR3 protein: CASSLRDSLNQPQHF. CDR3 bases: TGTGCCAGTAGTTTAAGGGACAGCCTCAATCAGCCCCAGCATTTT.

V gene TRBV18 combines with J gene TRBJ2-5, with a possible D match to TRBD1 (6 bases). V gave up 3 bases and J gave up 5 bases, with 22 bases separating them. CDR3 length equals 17 residues. Germline assignment: CDR1 KGHSH and CDR2 LQKENI. CDR3 DNA: TGTGCCAGCTCACCCGCTAGGGCAGGGGTGATCATGGAGACCCAGTACTTC. This gives the protein CASSPARAGVIMETQYF.

This clone is a singleton in its sample. The J gene is TRBJ2-7, the V gene TRBV18; 9 bases line up with TRBD1. Germline CDR1 and CDR2: KGHSH and LQKENI. V shed 6 bases, J shed 5 bases, and the junction held 8 bases outside the gene matches. The CDR3 is made up of 14 amino acids. The CDR3 DNA reads TGTGCCAGCTCTCCGGACAGGGGCCCCCACGAGCAGTACTTC. Translation: CASSPDRGPHEQYF. The variable domain in full, with the rest retrieved from reference TRBV18 and TRBJ2-7, is NAGVMQNPRHLVRRRGQEARLRCSPMKGHSHVYWYRQLPEEGLKFMVYLQKENIIDESGMPKERFSAEFPKEGPSILRIQQVVRGDSAAYFCASSPDRGPHEQYFGPGTRLTVT.

The rearrangement joins TRBV7-6 to TRBJ1-4; the match to TRBD1 covers 7 bases. V dropped 3 bases and J dropped 4; count of bases not matched to a gene: 17. Germline-derived CDR1 and CDR2 are SGHVS and FNYEAQ. The CDR3 consists of 19 residues. In nucleotides, the CDR3 is TGTGCCAGCAGCTTCGGCTGGGGGGGTACAGGGGTGTTTAATGAAAAACTGTTTTTT. Its protein is CASSFGWGGTGVFNEKLFF.

The chain carries TRBV29-1 and TRBJ2-5; no firm D call. With 2 bases removed from V and 5 bases from J, the gap between germline ends came to 15 bases. This CDR3 is built from 14 residues. Germline-derived CDR1 and CDR2 are SQVTM and ANQGSEA. CDR3 amino acids: CSVEPSWVWETQYF. The CDR3 DNA is TGCAGCGTTGAACCCTCGTGGGTGTGGGAGACCCAGTACTTC.

This clone has a single count. The chain employs TRBV28 and TRBJ2-1, with 10 bases matching TRBD2. CDR3 length: 16 amino acids. Germline V CDR1 and CDR2: MDHEN, SYDVKM. V lost 2 bases to trimming and J lost 4 bases; unmatched junction nucleotides: 5. This CDR3 reads CASSLVTSGLYNEQFF. In DNA, the CDR3 is TGTGCCAGCAGTTTAGTGACTAGCGGGCTTTACAATGAGCAGTTCTTC.

Here the CDR3 DNA reads TGTGCCAGCAGCCCAAGACGGCTAGCGGGCTACCTAGAGCAGTACTTC. Amino acids: CASSPRRLAGYLEQYF. The chain uses TRBV14 and TRBJ2-7; 8 nucleotides align to TRBD2. Germline CDR1 and CDR2: SGHDN and FVKESK. V lost 4 bases, J lost 7 bases, and 15 bases stayed unmatched. The CDR3 is 16 residues long. The full variable domain, rest sourced from reference TRBV14 and TRBJ2-7, is EAGVTQFPSHSVIEKGQTVTLRCDPISGHDNLYWYRRVMGKEIKFLLHFVKESKQDESGMPNNRFLAERTGGTYSTLKVQPAELEDSGVYFCASSPRRLAGYLEQYFGPGTRLTVT.

This clone was found a few times. The CDR3 DNA reads TGTGCCATCAGCTTATCTAGTGGCGAGCAGTACTTC. This sequence encodes CAISLSSGEQYF. The genes are TRBV10-3 and TRBJ2-7, with D hard to call. Trimming took off 6 bases at V and 6 bases at J, with 12 bases between the two ends. The CDR3 extends over 12 amino acids. Germline V CDR1 and CDR2: ENHRY, SYGVKD.

V and J are TRBV4-3 and TRBJ2-3, with 7 bases that match TRBD2. Per germline, CDR1 LGHNA and CDR2 YSLEER. V gave up 4 bases and J gave up 2 bases; unmatched junction bases: 3. CDR3 size: 14 residues. The CDR3 is CASSPAGNTDTQYF. CDR3 in DNA: TGCGCCAGCAGCCCAGCGGGGAACACAGATACGCAGTATTTT.

The chain is built from TRBV7-9 and TRBJ1-2; D is undetermined. This CDR3 spans 18 amino acids. The ends were cut back, 2 bases at V and 9 bases at J, with 28 bases in the middle. CDR1 and CDR2 from the germline V gene are SEHNR and FQNEAQ (reference sequence). The CDR3 sequence is CASSLLNRLELWFERYTF. CDR3 sequence (DNA): TGTGCCAGCAGCTTATTGAACCGCCTCGAACTATGGTTTGAACGCTACACCTTC. Variable domain in full (rest from reference TRBV7-9 and TRBJ1-2): DTGVSQNPRHKITKRGQNVTFRCDPISEHNRLYWYRQTLGQGPEFLTYFQNEAQLEKSRLLSDRFSAERPKGSFSTLEIQRTEQGDSAMYLCASSLLNRLELWFERYTFGSGTRLTVV.

This chain uses TRBV11-2 with TRBJ1-1, with D possibly being TRBD1 (6 bases). V was trimmed by 5 bases and J by 5 bases, leaving 15 bases between them. Per the germline V gene, CDR1 is SGHAT and CDR2 is FQNNGV. The CDR3 is 14 residues long. The chain's CDR3 is CASSPERGVTEAFF. CDR3 coding DNA: TGTGCCAGCAGCCCCGAAAGGGGGGTTACTGAAGCTTTCTTT.

This chain connects TRBV28 to TRBJ2-7, with D tentatively TRBD1 (5 bases). The germline V gene has CDR1 MDHEN and CDR2 SYDVKM. The V end lost 3 bases, the J end lost 5 bases, and 11 bases lay between the germline ends. This CDR3 region has 13 residues. This CDR3 is CASSFAGPHEQYF. As DNA, the CDR3 is TGTGCCAGCAGTTTTGCAGGGCCCCACGAGCAGTACTTC. Using reference TRBV28 and TRBJ2-7 for the parts outside the CDR3, the full variable domain is DVKVTQSSRYLVKRTGEKVFLECVQDMDHENMFWYRQDPGLGLRLIYFSYDVKMKEKGDIPEGYSVSREKKERFSLILESASTNQTSMYLCASSFAGPHEQYFGPGTRLTVT.

This chain joins TRBV30 and TRBJ1-1; TRBD1 matches 9 bases. Germline CDR1 is GTSNPN and CDR2 is SVGIG (reference sequence). The CDR3 length is 12 residues. Unmatched junction bases numbered 1, after V lost 0 bases and J lost 8 bases. CDR3 in amino acids: CAWSVGTGEAFF. In nucleotides, the CDR3 is TGTGCCTGGAGTGTAGGGACAGGGGAAGCTTTCTTT.

The CDR3 spells CASSPGLAGRYQETQYF. CDR3 DNA: TGTGCCAGCAGCCCAGGACTAGCGGGACGGTACCAAGAGACCCAGTACTTC. The chain carries TRBV11-2 and TRBJ2-5; 12 positions match TRBD2. V was pared by 5 bases and J by 0 bases, with 7 bases of the junction left unmatched. The CDR3 loop spans 17 amino acids. The germline gives CDR1 SGHAT, CDR2 FQNNGV.

The rearrangement links TRBV27 to TRBJ2-7; 9 positions agree with TRBD1. The CDR3 is made up of 13 amino acids. Germline V gene sequence: CDR1 MNHEY, CDR2 SMNVEV (reference sequence). V shed 7 bases and J 3 bases; nucleotides not matched to a gene: 4. The CDR3 loop is CASTDRGGYEQYF. The CDR3 bases are TGTGCCAGCACGGACAGGGGTGGCTACGAGCAGTACTTC.

The V call is TRBV7-2, the J call TRBJ2-7; 9 positions agree with TRBD2. This CDR3 has 14 residues. With V trimmed by 2 bases and J by 3 bases, 2 bases remained unmatched. Germline V gene data show CDR1 as SGHTA and CDR2 as FQGNSA. CDR3: CASSLKAGGYEQYF. The CDR3, as DNA: TGTGCCAGCAGCTTAAAAGCGGGAGGCTACGAGCAGTACTTC.

The genes are TRBV2 and TRBJ2-1; D gene uncertain. The CDR3 spans 13 residues. From germline, CDR1 is SNHLY and CDR2 FYNNEI. V shed 5 bases and J shed 9 bases, with 14 bases lying between them. The CDR3 region has the DNA TGTGCCAGCAGTTTTCGACACCTCCGTGAGCAGTTCTTC. It yields the protein CASSFRHLREQFF.

Only one count was recorded for this clone. This chain joins TRBV5-5 and TRBJ2-7; 8 bases are shared with TRBD1. CDR3 length: 15 residues. CDR1 is SGHKS and CDR2 is YYEKEE in the germline V gene (reference sequence). The V segment lost 2 bases and the J segment 3 bases; nucleotides outside the gene matches: 7. This CDR3 is CASSFGQGRGYEQYF. DNA of the CDR3: TGTGCCAGCAGCTTTGGACAGGGCCGAGGCTACGAGCAGTACTTC.

CDR3 coding DNA: TGTGCCAGCACTAGCTATAACTATGGCTACACCTTC. Translated: CASTSYNYGYTF. The chain combines TRBV19 with TRBJ1-2; D gene unclear. The CDR3 has 12 amino acids. CDR1 LNHDA and CDR2 SQIVND come from the germline V gene (reference sequence). Deletions cut 9 bases from V and 1 base from J, with 9 bases between.

The chain has TRBV28 and TRBJ2-1; D gene unclear. The germline gives CDR1 MDHEN, CDR2 SYDVKM. V lost 5 bases and J 9 bases, leaving 17 bases between the germline ends. The CDR3 has 14 amino acids. CDR3 in DNA: TGTGCCAGCAGTCGGAACGTAACCCCGGGTGAGCAGTTCTTC. Translating it yields CASSRNVTPGEQFF. Full variable domain (outside the CDR3, taken from reference TRBV28 and TRBJ2-1): DVKVTQSSRYLVKRTGEKVFLECVQDMDHENMFWYRQDPGLGLRLIYFSYDVKMKEKGDIPEGYSVSREKKERFSLILESASTNQTSMYLCASSRNVTPGEQFFGPGTRLTVL.

The chain carries TRBV7-6 and TRBJ2-7, with 7 bases lining up with TRBD2. V lost 1 base and J lost 0; bases outside the gene matches: 12. Germline loops: CDR1 SGHVS, CDR2 FNYEAQ. The CDR3 extends over 18 amino acids. The CDR3 sequence is CASSLEEEESGTSYEQYF. The CDR3 DNA reads as TGTGCCAGCAGCTTAGAAGAGGAGGAGAGCGGGACCTCCTACGAGCAGTACTTC.

The chain carries TRBV30 and TRBJ1-1, with a possible D match to TRBD1 (5 bases). CDR1 and CDR2 (germline): GTSNPN, SVGIG (reference sequence). V lost 0 bases and J lost 5, with 19 bases in between. This CDR3 is built from 16 residues. The CDR3 protein is CAWSVSGERRNTEAFF. The CDR3 DNA follows: TGTGCCTGGAGTGTATCGGGGGAAAGGCGGAATACTGAAGCTTTCTTT.

The chain joins TRBV19 to TRBJ2-2, with 9 bases aligning to TRBD2. The CDR3 consists of 16 residues. V lost 3 bases, J lost 6 bases, and 8 bases stayed unmatched. Germline-derived CDR1 and CDR2 are LNHDA and SQIVND (reference sequence). The CDR3 DNA reads as TGTGCCAGTAGTATCTGGCGGGAGGGCCAGTCCGGGGAGCTGTTTTTT. Translated: CASSIWREGQSGELFF.

This chain connects TRBV28 to TRBJ2-7, with D perhaps matching TRBD2 (6 bases). V was trimmed by 3 bases and J by 2 bases, leaving 11 bases between them. CDR3 length equals 14 residues. In germline, CDR1 is MDHEN, CDR2 SYDVKM. The CDR3 coding sequence is TGTGCCAGCAGTTTTCGGGGACTGCCCTACGAGCAGTACTTC. Protein product: CASSFRGLPYEQYF.

The chain recombines TRBV7-9 with TRBJ1-1; no firm D call. Per germline, CDR1 SEHNR and CDR2 FQNEAQ (reference sequence). This CDR3 spans 14 amino acids. V lost 4 bases and J lost 2, with 11 bases in between. In DNA, the CDR3 is TGTGCCAGCAGCTCCCCGGCGGGAAACACTGAAGCTTTCTTT. Protein product: CASSSPAGNTEAFF.